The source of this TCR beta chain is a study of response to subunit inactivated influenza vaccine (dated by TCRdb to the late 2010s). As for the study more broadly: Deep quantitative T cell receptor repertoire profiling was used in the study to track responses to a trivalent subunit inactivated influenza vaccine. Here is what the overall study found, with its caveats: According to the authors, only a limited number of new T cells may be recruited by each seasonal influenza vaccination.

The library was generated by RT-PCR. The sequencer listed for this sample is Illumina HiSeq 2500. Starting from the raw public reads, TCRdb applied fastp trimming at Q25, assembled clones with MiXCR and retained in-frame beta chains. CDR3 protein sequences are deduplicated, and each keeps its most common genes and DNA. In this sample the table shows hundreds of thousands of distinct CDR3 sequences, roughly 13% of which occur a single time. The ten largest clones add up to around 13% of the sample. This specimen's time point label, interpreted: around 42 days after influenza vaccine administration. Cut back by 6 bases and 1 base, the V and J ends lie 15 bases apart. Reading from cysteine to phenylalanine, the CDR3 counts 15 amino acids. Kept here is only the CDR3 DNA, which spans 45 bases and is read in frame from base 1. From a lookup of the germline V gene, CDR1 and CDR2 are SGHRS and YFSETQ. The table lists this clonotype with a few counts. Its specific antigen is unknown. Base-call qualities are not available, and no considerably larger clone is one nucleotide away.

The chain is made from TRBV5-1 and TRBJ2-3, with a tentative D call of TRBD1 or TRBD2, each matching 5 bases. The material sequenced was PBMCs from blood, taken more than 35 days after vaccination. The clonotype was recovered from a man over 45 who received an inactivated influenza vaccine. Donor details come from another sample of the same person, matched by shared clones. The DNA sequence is TGCGCCAGCACCTCGGGGCAGGTCCGCACAGATACGCAGTATTTT. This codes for CASTSGQVRTDTQYF.